This T cell receptor (beta chain) appears in the sequencing data of a study of T cells in Graves' hyperthyroidism and ophthalmopathy. This clonotype came up many times. The CDR3 covers 14 residues. The V gene's germline CDR1 is SGHKS and CDR2 YYEKEE (reference sequence). V lost 3 bases to trimming and J lost 2 bases, with 12 bases between them. The investigators amplified TCR beta CDR3 regions from RNA transcripts. First-round RT-PCR of the TCR CDR3 relied on the HTBI primer set. Each CDR3 protein gets one entry after TCRdb re-called the multiplex PCR reads with MiXCR. The sample consists of some 250,000 distinct CDR3 sequences, roughly 14% of them appearing once.

Specimen: blood. The V and J genes are TRBV5-5 and TRBJ2-7; a possible D gene is TRBD2 (5 bases). The clonotype comes from a woman in her thirties or forties with Graves' hyperthyroidism that later progressed to Graves' ophthalmopathy. CDR3 bases: TGTGCCAGCAGCTCCGACCGGGAAACCTACGAGCAGTACTTC. This gives the protein CASSSDRETYEQYF.